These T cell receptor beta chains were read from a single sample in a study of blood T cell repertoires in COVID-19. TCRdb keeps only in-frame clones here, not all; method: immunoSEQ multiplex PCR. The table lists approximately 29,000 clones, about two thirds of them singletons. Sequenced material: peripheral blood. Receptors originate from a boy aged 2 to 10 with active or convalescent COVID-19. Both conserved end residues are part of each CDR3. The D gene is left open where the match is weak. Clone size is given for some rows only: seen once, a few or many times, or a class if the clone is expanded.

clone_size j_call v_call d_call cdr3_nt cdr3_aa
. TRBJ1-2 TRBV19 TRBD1 TGTGCCAGTAGTTTTACCGGGACAGCGGGCTATGGCTACACCTTC CASSFTGTAGYGYTF
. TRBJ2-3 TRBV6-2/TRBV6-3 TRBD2 TGTGCCAGCAGTAAGACTAGCGGGGGGGCGGGGACGCAGTATTTT CASSKTSGGAGTQYF
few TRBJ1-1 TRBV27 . TGTGCCAGCAGTCAGGGAAACACTGAAGCTTTCTTT CASSQGNTEAFF
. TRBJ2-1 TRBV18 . TGTGCCAGCTCACCACCTCTGGGGGCGATGGGGAATGAGCAGTTCTTC CASSPPLGAMGNEQFF
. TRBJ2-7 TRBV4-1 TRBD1 TGCGCCAGCAGCCAAGGGTACGGGACAGGGGGCTACGAGCAGTACTTC CASSQGYGTGGYEQYF
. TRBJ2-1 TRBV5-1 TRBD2 TGCGCCAGCAGCTTGAGTGGTAAGGGGCTAGCGGGAGGCCATGAGCAGTTCTTC CASSLSGKGLAGGHEQFF
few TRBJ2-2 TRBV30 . TGTGCCTGGAGTAAAATTGGGCCGAACACCGGGGAGCTGTTTTTT CAWSKIGPNTGELFF
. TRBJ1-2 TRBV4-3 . TGCGCCAGCAGCCAAGCTGGGGGTTACGGGACACCCTATGGCTACACCTTC CASSQAGGYGTPYGYTF
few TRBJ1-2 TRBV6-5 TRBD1 TGTGCCAGCAGTTACATCCAGGGGGCTCGCGGCTACACCTTC CASSYIQGARGYTF
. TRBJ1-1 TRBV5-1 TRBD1 TGCGCCAGCAGCTTGGATAGAGGGGGCTCGGCTTTCTTT CASSLDRGGSAFF
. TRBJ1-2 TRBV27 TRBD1 TGTGCCAGCAGTCCAGAGGGACAGGGGAGCGGCTACACCTTC CASSPEGQGSGYTF
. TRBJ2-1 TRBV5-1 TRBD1 TGCGCCAGCAGTCCGGACAGGGGTTACAATGAGCAGTTCTTC CASSPDRGYNEQFF
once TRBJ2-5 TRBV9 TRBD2 TGTGCCAGCAGCTTCAGTTTAGCGGGGGCGCAAGAGACCCAGTACTTC CASSFSLAGAQETQYF
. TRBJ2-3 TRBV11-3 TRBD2 TGTGCCAGCAGCTTAAGGAGCGGGAGGGCGAATACGCAGTATTTT CASSLRSGRANTQYF
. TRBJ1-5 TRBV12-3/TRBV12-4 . TGTGCCAGCAGCGAAGGGGGTCAGCCCCAGCATTTT CASSEGGQPQHF
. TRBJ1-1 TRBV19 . TGTGCCAGTAGTCTAGGGCTGAACACTGAAGCTTTCTTT CASSLGLNTEAFF
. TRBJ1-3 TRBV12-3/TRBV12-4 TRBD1 TGTGCCAGCAGCCTGGGACAGGGGTACACCATATATTTT CASSLGQGYTIYF
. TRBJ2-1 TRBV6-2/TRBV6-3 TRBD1 TGTGCCAGCAGTGCCGCCGGGACAGGTAACAATGAGCAGTTCTTC CASSAAGTGNNEQFF
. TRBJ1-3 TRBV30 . TGTGCCTGGAGCTCATCCGGTTCTGGAAACACCATATATTTT CAWSSSGSGNTIYF
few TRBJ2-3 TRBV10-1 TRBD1 TGCGCCAGCAGTACGACAGGGAGCACAGATACGCAGTATTTT CASSTTGSTDTQYF
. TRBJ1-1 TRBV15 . TGTGCCACCAGCAGAGATAACAGGGCCACTGAAGCTTTCTTT CATSRDNRATEAFF
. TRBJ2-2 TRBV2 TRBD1 TGTGCCAGCAGTAGGGACAGCACCGGGGAGCTGTTTTTT CASSRDSTGELFF
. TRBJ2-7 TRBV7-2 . TGTGCCAGCAGCTTATTTTTGGTGGGGGCGGACGAGCAGTACTTC CASSLFLVGADEQYF
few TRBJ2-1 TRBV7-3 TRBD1 TGTGCCAGCAGCTTAGGGACAGGGGGCACGTACAATGAGCAGTTCTTC CASSLGTGGTYNEQFF
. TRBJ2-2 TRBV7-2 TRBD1 TGTGCCAGCAGCCCCCGGACAGGGAGAGCCGGGGAGCTGTTTTTT CASSPRTGRAGELFF
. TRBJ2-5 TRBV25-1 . TGTGCCAGCAGTGACCCCAAGGGGCCCTTAGAGACCCAGTACTTC CASSDPKGPLETQYF
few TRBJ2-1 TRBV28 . TGTGCCAGCAGTCCCTACTTCTCACGGAATGAGCAGTTCTTC CASSPYFSRNEQFF
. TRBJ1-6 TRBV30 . TGTGCCTGGAGTTGGGAGATCTATAATTCACCCCTCCACTTT CAWSWEIYNSPLHF
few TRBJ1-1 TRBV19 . TGTGCCAGTAGTGTCGAACAGGGGAACACTGAAGCTTTCTTT CASSVEQGNTEAFF
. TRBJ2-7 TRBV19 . TGTGCCAGTAGTATGAGGGGGAGCTCCTACGAGCAGTACTTC CASSMRGSSYEQYF
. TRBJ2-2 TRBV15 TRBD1 TGTGCCACCAGCAGAGTTGGGGACAGGGCCACCGGGGAGCTGTTTTTT CATSRVGDRATGELFF
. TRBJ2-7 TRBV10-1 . TGCGCCAGCAGCCGAGGAGCTAGGGGGACCCACGAGCAGTACTTC CASSRGARGTHEQYF
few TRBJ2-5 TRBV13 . TGTGCCAGCACCCAGGGGGGAGAGACCCAGTACTTC CASTQGGETQYF
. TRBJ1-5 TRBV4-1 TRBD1 TGCGCCAGCAGCCAAGAACGGATAGGGGACAGAAGCAATCAGCCCCAGCATTTT CASSQERIGDRSNQPQHF
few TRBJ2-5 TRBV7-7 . TGTGCTAGCAGCTTAAGCGGGACAGGCGGTCCGAGGACCCAGTACTTC CASSLSGTGGPRTQYF
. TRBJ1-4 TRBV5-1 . TGCGCCAGCAGCTTGGGGGAGGGTAGTGAAAAACTGTTTTTT CASSLGEGSEKLFF
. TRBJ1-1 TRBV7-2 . TGTGCCAGCAGCTTAGTAGGGAGGGGCACTGAAGCTTTCTTT CASSLVGRGTEAFF
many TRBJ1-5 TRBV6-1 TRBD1 TGTGCCAGCAGTGAGGGACAGGTTAGCAATCAGCCCCAGCATTTT CASSEGQVSNQPQHF
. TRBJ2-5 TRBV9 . TGTGCCAGCAGCGTAGAGCAACGGGGGACCCAGTACTTC CASSVEQRGTQYF
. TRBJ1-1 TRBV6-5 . TGTGCCAGCAGTCCCCGGGGGAATGTCCCTGAAGCTTTCTTT CASSPRGNVPEAFF
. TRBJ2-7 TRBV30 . TGTGCCTGGGCAATGGGGACTCGAGAGCAGTACTTC CAWAMGTREQYF
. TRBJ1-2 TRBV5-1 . TGCGCCAGCAGCTTGGGCAGTCCCTACTATGGCTACACCTTC CASSLGSPYYGYTF
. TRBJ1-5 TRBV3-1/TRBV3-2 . TGTGCCAGCAGCCTGAACAGGTATAGCAATCAGCCCCAGCATTTT CASSLNRYSNQPQHF
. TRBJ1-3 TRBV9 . TGTGCCAGCAGCGTAACCAGGGCTGGAAACACCATATATTTT CASSVTRAGNTIYF
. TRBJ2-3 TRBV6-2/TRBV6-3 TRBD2 TGTGCCAGCAGTTACTCGAAGGGGACTAGCGGGAGTATGAACGCAGATACGCAGTATTTT CASSYSKGTSGSMNADTQYF
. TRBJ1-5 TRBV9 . TGTGCCAGCAGCGAGGACGGGATGAACTATCAGCCCCAGCATTTT CASSEDGMNYQPQHF
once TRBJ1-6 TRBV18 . TGTGCCAGCTCACCTCGGACAGTTCCGAATTCACCCCTCCACTTT CASSPRTVPNSPLHF
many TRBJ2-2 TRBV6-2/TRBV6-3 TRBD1 TGTGCCAGCAGTTATACAGGGGGCGCGGATCACACCGGGGAGCTGTTTTTT CASSYTGGADHTGELFF
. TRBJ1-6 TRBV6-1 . TGTGCCAGCAGTGAAGGGAGGGCCCTCCACTTT CASSEGRALHF
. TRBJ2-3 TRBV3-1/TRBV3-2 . TGTGCCAGCAGCCAGAACTCACGACGGGCAGATACGCAGTATTTT CASSQNSRRADTQYF
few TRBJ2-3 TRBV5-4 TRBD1 TGTGCCAGCAGCCAGAGACAGGGACCTAGCACAGATACGCAGTATTTT CASSQRQGPSTDTQYF
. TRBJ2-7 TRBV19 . TGTGCTTCTCGGGTTGACGGCTACGAGCAGTACTTC CASRVDGYEQYF
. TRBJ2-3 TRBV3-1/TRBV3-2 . TGTGCCAGCAGCGCAATACAACAGTCGGGCACAGATACGCAGTATTTT CASSAIQQSGTDTQYF
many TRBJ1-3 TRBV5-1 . TGCGCCAGCAGCTTGGGACAGATCTCTGGAAACACCATATATTTT CASSLGQISGNTIYF
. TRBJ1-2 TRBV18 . TGTGCCAGCTCACCACAGGGGCAGCAACGGGGCTACACCTTC CASSPQGQQRGYTF
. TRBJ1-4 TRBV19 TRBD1 TGTGCCAGTAGAACCCGGACAGGAGGGGAAAAACTGTTTTTT CASRTRTGGEKLFF